This T cell receptor (beta chain) was obtained from a study of blood T cell repertoires in COVID-19. At the level of the study: Specimens from acute and convalescent COVID-19 originated in the United States, Italy and Spain. Sources were T cells, B-cell-depleted T cells, or PBMCs; the material itself was cDNA or gDNA.

Authors' analysis steps: Reference gene primer amplification yielded estimated nucleated cell counts. TCRdb's copy holds only in-frame clones and misses some; the assay was immunoSEQ multiplex PCR. The D gene and trimming were derived from the DNA, and the V and J assignments and clone size from that table. Of a few hundred thousand clones listed, about 88% are singletons. This CDR3 is built from 12 residues. Per germline, CDR1 MNHNY and CDR2 SVGAGI (reference sequence). Trimming took 3 bases from V and 5 from J, leaving 7 bases between them. The chain links TRBV6-6 to TRBJ2-5; D not certain. The clonotype originates from a man aged 45-65 years with COVID-19, enrolled during active disease. Sequenced: peripheral blood. CDR3 sequence: CASSYGMETQYF. DNA of the CDR3: TGTGCCAGCAGTTATGGCATGGAGACCCAGTACTTC.